These 25 T cell receptor beta chains originate from one sample sequenced in a study of cytomegalovirus exposure and HLA in healthy donors. PCR used 60 Vbeta primers and 13 Jbeta primers. Produced via immunoSEQ multiplex PCR; TCRdb's table is partial and in-frame only. The profile shows about 140,000 clones, approximately 83% of them singletons. Sequenced input: PBMCs. The receptors were gathered from a woman between 35 and 50 years old in good health and CMV-seronegative.

This clone showed up just a few times. The chain combines TRBV28 with TRBJ1-1; 10 nucleotides line up with TRBD1. Per the germline V gene, CDR1 is MDHEN and CDR2 is SYDVKM. This CDR3 comprises 14 residues. The J segment lost 7 bases and the V segment lost 4 bases, leaving 6 bases of the junction unmatched. In nucleotides, the CDR3 is TGTGCCAGCAGTTCCATTGGGACAGGGGATGAAGCTTTCTTT. Protein: CASSSIGTGDEAFF.

The V gene is TRBV19, the J gene TRBJ1-2, with D perhaps matching TRBD1 (6 bases). There are 16 residues in the CDR3. Germline CDR1 and CDR2: LNHDA and SQIVND (reference sequence). The germline V and J ends were trimmed by 10 bases and 3 bases, with 24 bases remaining between them. The CDR3: CAKNTPPQGPYYGYTF. The DNA for the CDR3 is TGTGCCAAAAATACCCCCCCCCAGGGGCCGTACTATGGCTACACCTTC.

This rearrangement joins TRBV6-1 to TRBJ2-2, with a weak D call TRBD1 (5 bases). The ends were cut back, 2 bases at V and 6 bases at J, with 16 bases in the middle. Germline V gene lookup returns CDR1 MNHNS and CDR2 SASEGT. The CDR3 extends over 16 amino acids. The CDR3 sequence is CASSERGALGAGELFF. The CDR3 region has the DNA TGTGCCAGCAGTGAAAGGGGCGCATTGGGCGCCGGGGAGCTGTTTTTT.

V gene TRBV4-1 combines with J gene TRBJ1-1, with TRBD1 identical over 10 bases. Germline assignment: CDR1 MGHRA and CDR2 YSYEKL. Trimming removed 2 bases from V and 4 bases from J; junction bases left unmatched: 13. The CDR3 runs 18 residues. CDR3 in DNA: TGCGCCAGCAGCCAATCCCGGACAGGGGGATTTAGGGTCACTGAAGCTTTCTTT. This gives the protein CASSQSRTGGFRVTEAFF.

The genes are TRBV7-9 and TRBJ2-5, with TRBD1 matching 8 bases. Germline V lookup: CDR1 SEHNR, CDR2 FQNEAQ (reference sequence). The CDR3 covers 16 residues. V shed 7 bases and J 3 bases; nucleotides not matched to a gene: 13. CDR3 region: CASTPQGRGHKETQYF. CDR3 in DNA: TGTGCCAGCACCCCCCAGGGCAGGGGGCATAAAGAGACCCAGTACTTC. Full variable domain (missing parts from reference TRBV7-9 and TRBJ2-5): DTGVSQNPRHKITKRGQNVTFRCDPISEHNRLYWYRQTLGQGPEFLTYFQNEAQLEKSRLLSDRFSAERPKGSFSTLEIQRTEQGDSAMYLCASTPQGRGHKETQYFGPGTRLLVL.

The V and J genes are TRBV28 and TRBJ1-1; no firm D call. Between the trimmed V and J ends, which lost 3 bases and 0 bases, there was a span of 11 bases. The CDR3 length is 15 residues. CDR1 is MDHEN and CDR2 is SYDVKM in the germline V gene. CDR3 sequence reads: CASSFRAGLNTEAFF. CDR3 sequence (DNA): TGTGCCAGCAGTTTTAGGGCGGGCCTGAACACTGAAGCTTTCTTT.

The chain is built from TRBV7-9 and TRBJ2-3; D is uncertain. There are 14 residues in the CDR3. Trimming shortened V by 1 base and J by 6 bases, and 11 bases separated the two germline ends. The germline gives CDR1 SEHNR, CDR2 FQNEAQ (reference sequence). The CDR3 reads CASSLVLNLDTQYF. DNA of the CDR3: TGTGCCAGCAGCTTAGTCCTAAATCTGGATACGCAGTATTTT. Drawing the rest from reference TRBV7-9 and TRBJ2-3, the complete variable domain is DTGVSQNPRHKITKRGQNVTFRCDPISEHNRLYWYRQTLGQGPEFLTYFQNEAQLEKSRLLSDRFSAERPKGSFSTLEIQRTEQGDSAMYLCASSLVLNLDTQYFGPGTRLTVL.

V usage is TRBV2 and J usage is TRBJ2-7; D may be TRBD1 (6 bases). V gave up 7 bases and J gave up 4 bases, with 17 bases separating them. Germline V gene data show CDR1 as SNHLY and CDR2 as FYNNEI. The CDR3 is 14 residues long. The DNA of the CDR3 is TGTGCCAGCATGCCGGGACAACCTCGTTACGAGCAGTACTTC. It specifies CASMPGQPRYEQYF.

This chain uses TRBV30 with TRBJ1-6; D gene unclear. CDR3 size: 13 residues. Germline values: CDR1 GTSNPN, CDR2 SVGIG (reference sequence). Between the trimmed V and J ends, which lost 4 bases and 8 bases, there was a span of 12 bases. The CDR3 nucleotides read TGTGCCTGGACCCTTACCGGGGATTCACCCCTCCACTTT. This encodes CAWTLTGDSPLHF.

The rearrangement uses TRBV27 and TRBJ1-5; a possible D gene is TRBD1 (6 bases). Per germline, CDR1 MNHEY and CDR2 SMNVEV (reference sequence). The germline V and J ends were trimmed by 8 bases and 7 bases, with 15 bases remaining between them. The CDR3 is made up of 13 amino acids. CDR3 in amino acids: CASSQQGEQPQHF. The CDR3, as DNA: TGTGCCAGCTCCCAACAGGGAGAACAGCCCCAGCATTTT.

V is TRBV15 and J is TRBJ1-1; no firm D call. Per germline, CDR1 LNHNV and CDR2 YYDKDF (reference sequence). Trimming cost V 6 bases and J 4 bases, with 15 bases left between them. The CDR3 consists of 14 residues. The CDR3 nucleotides are TGTGCCACCAGGATCGGAGGGAGAGGCACTGAAGCTTTCTTT. Encoded protein: CATRIGGRGTEAFF.

This clone was picked up a small number of times. The chain's CDR3 is CASSLETDYNEQFF. The CDR3 DNA reads TGCGCCAGCAGCTTGGAGACAGACTACAATGAGCAGTTCTTC. The gene calls are TRBV5-1 and TRBJ2-1, with TRBD1 as a possible D gene (5 bases). Germline V gene lookup returns CDR1 SGHRS and CDR2 YFSETQ. V dropped 0 bases and J dropped 3 bases, with 7 bases sitting between them. This CDR3 is 14 amino acids long.

The rearrangement joins TRBV5-1 to TRBJ2-1; 7 nucleotides agree with TRBD2. Germline CDR1 and CDR2: SGHRS and YFSETQ. V was clipped by 4 bases and J by 3 bases; unmatched bases: 7. The CDR3 length is 15 residues. CDR3 nucleotides: TGCGCCAGCAGCCAGCTAGCGGAACACTACAATGAGCAGTTCTTC. As protein: CASSQLAEHYNEQFF.

This clone occurred a few times. This chain joins TRBV4-2 and TRBJ2-3, with 15 positions matching TRBD2. CDR3 length: 16 amino acids. V dropped 5 bases and J dropped 4; count of bases not matched to a gene: 4. Germline loops: CDR1 LGHNA, CDR2 YNFKEQ. This chain's CDR3 is CASSGTSGGRSDTQYF. The DNA of the CDR3 is TGTGCCAGCAGCGGGACTAGCGGGGGGCGGTCAGATACGCAGTATTTT.

The chain recombines TRBV11-2 with TRBJ1-4, with D unclear. Between the trimmed V and J ends, which lost 5 bases and 3 bases, there was a span of 13 bases. This CDR3 comprises 15 residues. Germline CDR1 and CDR2: SGHAT and FQNNGV. Here the CDR3 DNA reads TGTGCCAGCAGCCCATCTCGCGGTCCTAATGAAAAACTGTTTTTT. This codes for CASSPSRGPNEKLFF. The entire variable domain, with the rest obtained from reference TRBV11-2 and TRBJ1-4, is as follows: EAGVAQSPRYKIIEKRQSVAFWCNPISGHATLYWYQQILGQGPKLLIQFQNNGVVDDSQLPKDRFSAERLKGVDSTLKIQPAKLEDSAVYLCASSPSRGPNEKLFFGSGTQLSVL.

The V and J genes are TRBV10-3 and TRBJ2-7; D gene ambiguous. The V gene's germline CDR1 is ENHRY and CDR2 SYGVKD. The CDR3 is 15 residues long. V lost 0 bases and J lost 4, with 13 bases in between. As DNA, the CDR3 is TGTGCCATCAGTGAGTCGACTCGAGACGGATACGAGCAGTACTTC. This sequence encodes CAISESTRDGYEQYF.

This rearrangement joins TRBV25-1 to TRBJ1-1, with a tentative D call TRBD1 (5 bases). The CDR3 length is 15 residues. Trimming left V 3 bases short and J 5 bases short, with 16 bases between. Germline V lookup: CDR1 MGHDK, CDR2 SYGVNS. The CDR3 DNA follows: TGTGCCAGCAGTGATTACCGGGCCGGGGGAACTGAAGCTTTCTTT. This gives the protein CASSDYRAGGTEAFF.

The chain joins TRBV7-9 to TRBJ2-7, with 8 bases fitting TRBD2. Germline CDR1 and CDR2: SEHNR and FQNEAQ (reference sequence). This CDR3 spans 17 amino acids. V trimming: 4 bases; J trimming: 4 bases; junction bases outside the gene matches: 15. CDR3 nucleotides: TGTGCCAGCAGCTCCTCGCCTAGGACTAGCTGGCAGTACGAGCAGTACTTC. Amino acid sequence: CASSSSPRTSWQYEQYF.

To note about this clone: The sample carries other DNA sequences with the same CDR3. The chain employs TRBV10-3 and TRBJ1-3; D gene unclear. The CDR3 extends over 16 amino acids. V was cut by 3 bases and J by 3 bases, with 15 bases left in between. Germline loops: CDR1 ENHRY, CDR2 SYGVKD. This CDR3 is CAISDRGGRYGNTIYF. CDR3 nucleotides: TGTGCCATCAGTGACCGAGGAGGGAGGTATGGAAACACCATATATTTT.

J is TRBJ1-2 and V is TRBV19, with 7 bases that match TRBD1. CDR1 and CDR2 from the germline V gene are LNHDA and SQIVND (reference sequence). The junction had 3 bases not matched to a gene; V was cut back by 1 base and J by 7 bases. This CDR3 has 13 residues. The CDR3 region has the DNA TGTGCCAGTAGTATAGTGACAGGGTCTGGCTACACCTTC. Its translation: CASSIVTGSGYTF.

This chain connects TRBV6-5 to TRBJ2-5, with D perhaps matching TRBD2 (6 bases). The CDR3 is 14 residues long. V dropped 10 bases and J dropped 7 bases, with 22 bases sitting between them. CDR1 MNHEY and CDR2 SVGAGI come from the germline V gene. CDR3 bases: TGTGCCACCGTGCGGGGTCCGCCTGGAGGGACCCAGTACTTC. It encodes CATVRGPPGGTQYF.

The V gene is TRBV5-4, the J gene TRBJ1-1, with a tentative D call TRBD1 (5 bases). The CDR3 loop spans 14 amino acids. The germline V gene encodes CDR1 SGHNT and CDR2 YYREEE (reference sequence). The ends were cut back, 3 bases at V and 5 bases at J, with 14 bases in the middle. DNA for the CDR3: TGTGCCAGCAGCTCCACCGGACACCTAACTGAAGCTTTCTTT. This sequence encodes CASSSTGHLTEAFF.

The CDR3 nucleotides read TGCGCCAGCAGCTCGATGGCAGGGGGCGTTTCCAATGAGCAGTTCTTC. This sequence encodes CASSSMAGGVSNEQFF. The chain joins TRBV5-1 to TRBJ2-1; 8 nucleotides line up with TRBD1. Trimming removed 3 bases from V and 6 bases from J; junction bases left unmatched: 11. The CDR3 consists of 16 residues. The V gene's germline CDR1 is SGHRS and CDR2 YFSETQ.

J is TRBJ2-3 and V is TRBV7-9, with 8 bases that match TRBD1. Germline V gene data show CDR1 as SEHNR and CDR2 as FQNEAQ (reference sequence). V lost 5 bases, J lost 4 bases, and 8 bases stayed unmatched. CDR3 length equals 15 residues. In DNA, the CDR3 is TGTGCCAGCAGCCTGACAGGGGATCATTCAGATACGCAGTATTTT. Its translation is CASSLTGDHSDTQYF.

This chain joins TRBV6-4 and TRBJ2-1; 11 bases are shared with TRBD2. Unmatched junction bases numbered 5, after V lost 0 bases and J lost 7 bases. Germline V gene lookup returns CDR1 MRHNA and CDR2 SNTAGT. This CDR3 contains 16 residues. The CDR3 here is CASSDSSSGGANEQFF. DNA for the CDR3: TGTGCCAGCAGTGACTCGAGTAGCGGGGGGGCAAATGAGCAGTTCTTC.